The T cell receptor beta chain under discussion was sequenced for a study of T cell responses to AZD1222 COVID-19 vaccine. Study-wide findings and caveats: Spike-wide vaccine-associated CD4 TCRs dominated at 160-218 and 743-854.

CDR3 size: 15 residues. V was clipped by 3 bases and J by 7 bases; unmatched bases: 8. Germline assignment: CDR1 KGHSH and CDR2 LQKENI. TCRdb keeps only in-frame clones here, not all; method: immunoSEQ multiplex PCR. The sample includes about 92,000 clones, 88% of them seen just once. Worth noting for this clone: What it binds is unknown.

The source is an adult in good health. The source was peripheral blood, collected on day 0 of AZD1222 vaccination. The chain uses TRBV18 and TRBJ1-5; 8 bases are shared with TRBD1. Here the CDR3 DNA reads TGTGCCAGCTCACCCCAAGGACAGGGACGGCAGCCCCAGCATTTT. The encoded protein is CASSPQGQGRQPQHF.